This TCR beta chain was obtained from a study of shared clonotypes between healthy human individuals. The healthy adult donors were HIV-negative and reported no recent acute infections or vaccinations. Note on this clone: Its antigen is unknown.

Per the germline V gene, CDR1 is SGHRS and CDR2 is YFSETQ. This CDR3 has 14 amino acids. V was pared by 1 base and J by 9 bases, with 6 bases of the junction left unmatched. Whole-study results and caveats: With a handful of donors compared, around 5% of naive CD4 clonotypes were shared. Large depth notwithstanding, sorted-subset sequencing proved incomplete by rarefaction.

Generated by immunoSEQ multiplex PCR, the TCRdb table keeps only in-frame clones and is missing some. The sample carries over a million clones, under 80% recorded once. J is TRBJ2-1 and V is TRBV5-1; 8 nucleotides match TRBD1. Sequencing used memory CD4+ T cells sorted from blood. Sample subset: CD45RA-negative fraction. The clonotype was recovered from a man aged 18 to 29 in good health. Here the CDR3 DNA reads TGCGCCAGCAGCTTGCTACCGACAGGGGCTGAGCAGTTCTTC. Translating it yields CASSLLPTGAEQFF.